The following is a T cell receptor beta chain sequence with its context. The antigen remains undetermined. TCRdb's copy holds only in-frame clones and misses some; the assay was immunoSEQ multiplex PCR. The table shows 35,000 to 45,000 clones, with 85% to 90% occurring only once. The time point was: week 35, safety follow-up. A 20-mer mutant IDH1 peptide at 300 ug was injected subcutaneously with topical imiquimod. Those who donated had recent WHO grade 3 or 4 IDH1-mutant, ATRX-lost astrocytomas. The V end lost 4 bases, the J end lost 3 bases, and 24 bases lay between the germline ends. Germline assignment: CDR1 MNHNS and CDR2 SASEGT. This CDR3 comprises 18 residues. These data come from a study of a mutant IDH1 vaccine in newly diagnosed glioma. Study context: Sex among treated patients split roughly 62% male, about 40% female; mean age was approximately 38 years. Visit V12 was conducted at week 35 as the safety follow-up. Visit V13 came later, at week 47.

Material: PBMCs, obtained from a glioma patient whose treatment included an IDH1 peptide vaccine. This clonotype was obtained from a man aged 35 to 55 with glioma. V usage is TRBV6-1 and J usage is TRBJ1-1, with D perhaps TRBD1 (5 bases). The CDR3 nucleotides read TGTGCCAGCAGTGGCGACCGGGACGGTGGACTAATCTACACTGAAGCTTTCTTT. It specifies CASSGDRDGGLIYTEAFF.